Listed below are T cell receptor beta chains from one sample, sequenced in a study of T cell repertoires in cytomegalovirus infection. In TCRdb, the reads were re-called with MiXCR into one record per CDR3 protein. This table has about 530,000 distinct CDR3 sequences, around 27% appearing once. The sequencing sample was made of PBMCs. These receptors were obtained from a human donor in good health (CMV status not recorded). Some clones in this sample may be carry-over from other donors' samples. Each CDR3 is given with its conserved first and last residue. A D gene is named only where the DNA matches it firmly. Clone size is shown for a subset of rows, as once, few, many or a class of expanded clone.

V	J	size	D	DNA	CDR3
TRBV27	TRBJ2-2	NA	NA	TGTGCCAGCATGTCCCCCCCCACGAGTGGGGAGCTGTTTTTT	CASMSPPTSGELFF
TRBV5-6	TRBJ1-2	NA	NA	TGTGCCAGCAGCTTAGAGTCCGTCAGAAACTATGGCTACACCTTC	CASSLESVRNYGYTF
TRBV24-1	TRBJ1-1	few	NA	TGTGCCACCAGTGATTATATGGGTGGTGAAGCTTTCTTT	CATSDYMGGEAFF
TRBV11-3	TRBJ2-1	NA	NA	TGTGCCAGCAGCGTACGGCATAACAATGAGCAGTTCTTC	CASSVRHNNEQFF
TRBV19	TRBJ2-2	NA	TRBD2	TGTGCCAGTAGTATGGGACTACTCCCTAACACCGGGGAGCTGTTTTTT	CASSMGLLPNTGELFF
TRBV7-2	TRBJ2-2	NA	TRBD1	TGTGCCAGCAGCGAGGGACAGTACACCGGGGAGCTGTTTTTT	CASSEGQYTGELFF
TRBV29-1	TRBJ2-7	few	TRBD1	TGCAGCGTTGAGCGTGGACAGGGAATTTCCTACGAGCAGTACTTC	CSVERGQGISYEQYF
TRBV10-3	TRBJ2-5	NA	NA	TGTGCCATCAGTGAGTCCACACCCCAAGAGACCCAGTACTTC	CAISESTPQETQYF
TRBV11-2	TRBJ2-1	NA	NA	TGTGCCAGCAGCTTTCGTTCAAATGAGCAGTTCTTC	CASSFRSNEQFF
TRBV9	TRBJ1-1	NA	NA	TGTGCCAGCACCAAAGACTTTGTGAACACTGAAGCTTTCTTT	CASTKDFVNTEAFF
TRBV30	TRBJ1-4	few	NA	TGTGCCTGGAGGCAACAGACAAATGAAAAACTGTTTTTT	CAWRQQTNEKLFF
TRBV12-3/TRBV12-4	TRBJ1-5	few	NA	TGTGCCAGCAACGAGGAGCTTAGCAATCAGCCCCAGCATTTT	CASNEELSNQPQHF
TRBV7-9	TRBJ2-1	NA	NA	TGTGCCAGCAGCTTAGTTGTAGAGGCGGGTGAGCAGTTCTTC	CASSLVVEAGEQFF
TRBV5-1	TRBJ2-1	NA	TRBD2	TGCGCCAGCAGCTTGGAAGCGGGGTCCTACAATGAGCAGTTCTTC	CASSLEAGSYNEQFF
TRBV7-9	TRBJ1-4	many	NA	TGTGCCAGCAGCCCTCCGGGAAACAACGTAGCAAAACTGTTTTTT	CASSPPGNNVAKLFF
TRBV6-2/TRBV6-3	TRBJ1-3	NA	NA	TGTGCCAGCACCCCTGACCGATACTCTGGAAACACCATATATTTT	CASTPDRYSGNTIYF
TRBV7-9	TRBJ2-2	few	NA	TGTGCCAGCAGCAAGGACAGATACACCGGGGAGCTGTTTTTT	CASSKDRYTGELFF
TRBV10-3	TRBJ2-3	NA	TRBD2	TGTGCCATCGGCGGACTAGCGGGAGATACGCAGTATTTT	CAIGGLAGDTQYF
TRBV7-2	TRBJ1-1	few	NA	TGTGCCAGCAGCTCCGGGGACCGTTACACTGAAGCTTTCTTT	CASSSGDRYTEAFF
TRBV19	TRBJ1-6	NA	NA	TGTGCCAGTAGTTCCGGACCAGGGCAGGTTTATTCACCCCTCCACTTT	CASSSGPGQVYSPLHF
TRBV19	TRBJ2-1	few	TRBD2	TGTGCCAGTAGTATAAGACGGGGGGGCTCCTACAATGAGCAGTTCTTC	CASSIRRGGSYNEQFF
TRBV5-4	TRBJ2-3	NA	TRBD2	TGTGCCAGCAGCTTGAGGAGCGGGGCTAGCACAGATACGCAGTATTTT	CASSLRSGASTDTQYF
TRBV4-1	TRBJ2-2	few	TRBD2	TGCGCCAGCAGCTACAAGGGGAGGGTGATATCCGGGGAGCTGTTTTTT	CASSYKGRVISGELFF
TRBV6-5	TRBJ2-3	NA	TRBD2	TGTGCCAGCAGTCGAAAAGCGGGAGGCGTCGGGTCCGGCACAGATACGCAGTATTTT	CASSRKAGGVGSGTDTQYF
TRBV11-3	TRBJ2-2	NA	TRBD1	TGTGCCAGCAGCTTAGGGCATGGGACAGGTAGCACCGGGGAGCTGTTTTTT	CASSLGHGTGSTGELFF
TRBV10-3	TRBJ2-2	few	TRBD1	TGTGCCATCAGCTCCGGGACAGGGGTCACCGGGGAGCTGTTTTTT	CAISSGTGVTGELFF
TRBV7-2	TRBJ1-2	NA	NA	TGTGCCAGCAGCTTGGGGGGGGGAATGGTCTTAGGTTATGGCTACACCTTC	CASSLGGGMVLGYGYTF
TRBV7-2	TRBJ2-5	many	TRBD1	TGTGCCAGCAGCTTCTCCGGGACAGGGAGTCAAGAGACCCAGTACTTC	CASSFSGTGSQETQYF
TRBV4-1	TRBJ1-5	NA	TRBD1	TGCGCCAGCAGCCAAGCCGGGACAGGGGGTGATCAGCCCCAGCATTTT	CASSQAGTGGDQPQHF
TRBV7-2	TRBJ2-7	many	TRBD2	TGTGCCAGCAGCTTACTCCCGGGACTATACGAGCAGTACTTC	CASSLLPGLYEQYF
TRBV7-2	TRBJ2-1	many	TRBD2	TGTGCCAGCAGTGGCGGGAGGGCCCGCGAGCAGTTCTTC	CASSGGRAREQFF
TRBV7-6	TRBJ2-6	many	NA	TGTGCCAGCAGCCCCGGGACAAGTGGGGCCAACGTCCTGACTTTC	CASSPGTSGANVLTF
TRBV6-2/TRBV6-3	TRBJ2-2	NA	NA	TGTGCCAGCAGTTACATTAGTGTCACCGGGGAGCTGTTTTTT	CASSYISVTGELFF
TRBV20-1	TRBJ2-3	NA	NA	TGCAGTGCTAGAGATCGGGCTGCAGATACGCAGTATTTT	CSARDRAADTQYF
TRBV6-2/TRBV6-3	TRBJ1-4	NA	NA	TGTGCCAGCGTCCCGGCGGGGTTGGAAAAACTGTTTTTT	CASVPAGLEKLFF
TRBV20-1	TRBJ2-1	NA	NA	TGCAGTGCTCAAGGAAATATCAATGAGCAGTTCTTC	CSAQGNINEQFF
TRBV7-9	TRBJ2-1	NA	NA	TGTGCCAGCAGCTTAGGTAGCGGAGAGAACAATGAGCAGTTCTTC	CASSLGSGENNEQFF
TRBV28	TRBJ1-1	NA	NA	TGTGCCAGCAGACCCCCGGGAACACCTGAAGCTTTCTTT	CASRPPGTPEAFF
TRBV12-5	TRBJ1-3	NA	TRBD1	TGTGCTAGTGGTCGGGACAGGAGAAACACCATATATTTT	CASGRDRRNTIYF
TRBV11-2	TRBJ2-2	NA	NA	TGTGCCAGCAGCTTTTTAGGCGGAGGGGAGCTGTTTTTT	CASSFLGGGELFF
TRBV7-2	TRBJ1-2	NA	TRBD1	TGTGCCAGCAGCTGGGGACAGGTGGCGCCGGACTATGGCTACACCTTC	CASSWGQVAPDYGYTF
TRBV5-5	TRBJ2-5	few	NA	TGTGCCAGCAACTTACTAGGACGGCCTCAAGAGACCCAGTACTTC	CASNLLGRPQETQYF
TRBV30	TRBJ2-3	NA	NA	TGTGCCTGGAGGATGACTGGACAAGGCACAGATACGCAGTATTTT	CAWRMTGQGTDTQYF
TRBV6-2/TRBV6-3	TRBJ1-6	few	TRBD1	TGTGCCAGCAGGTCCCTAACAGGGGTCGAGACACCCCTCCACTTT	CASRSLTGVETPLHF
TRBV18	TRBJ2-6	NA	NA	TGTGCCAGCTCACCTTTTCACCTTTCGAGCTCTGGGGCCAACGTCCTGACTTTC	CASSPFHLSSSGANVLTF
TRBV12-3/TRBV12-4	TRBJ1-1	many	NA	TGTGCCAGCAGTTTTCCTCGAGCGCGCGGAGCTTTCTTT	CASSFPRARGAFF
TRBV5-1	TRBJ2-5	NA	TRBD2	TGCGCCAGCAGCCTCTCTAGCGGGAGGGCCTTTGAGACCCAGTACTTC	CASSLSSGRAFETQYF
TRBV7-8	TRBJ2-4	few	NA	TGTGCCAGCAGCCCTCGGGGCTTGGGAAACATTCAGTACTTC	CASSPRGLGNIQYF
TRBV30	TRBJ2-5	NA	NA	TGTGCCTGGGCATCCGAAGACGAGACCCAGTACTTC	CAWASEDETQYF
TRBV12-3/TRBV12-4	TRBJ2-1	NA	TRBD2	TGTGCCAGCAGTTTACCGGGACTAGCGGCTTACAATGAGCAGTTCTTC	CASSLPGLAAYNEQFF
TRBV19	TRBJ1-1	NA	TRBD1	TGTGCCAGTCCATCAGGGGGTAAAGCTTTCTTT	CASPSGGKAFF
TRBV20-1	TRBJ2-2	NA	NA	TGCAGTGCTAGAGTCTTCGGAACCTCGGGCACCGGGGAGCTGTTTTTT	CSARVFGTSGTGELFF
TRBV7-6	TRBJ1-3	NA	NA	TGTGCCAGCAGCTCCGGGACGACTACTGGAAACACCATATATTTT	CASSSGTTTGNTIYF
TRBV7-2	TRBJ1-2	NA	TRBD1	TGTGCCAGCAGCCCCGGGACAGGGGTTAGCTATGGCTACACCTTC	CASSPGTGVSYGYTF
TRBV19	TRBJ1-2	NA	TRBD1	TGTGCCAGTAGCAATCTGGACAGGGGAGGCTACACCTTC	CASSNLDRGGYTF
TRBV5-6	TRBJ1-1	NA	TRBD1	TGTGCCAGCAGACCGCATCCCGGGACAGTACTAAACACTGAAGCTTTCTTT	CASRPHPGTVLNTEAFF
TRBV6-5	TRBJ1-4	NA	NA	TGTGCCAGCAGTTACGAGGGCAGCTGGGAAAAACTGTTTTTT	CASSYEGSWEKLFF
TRBV29-1	TRBJ1-1	NA	TRBD1	TGCAGCGTTGACGGACAGGGTTCCATGAACACTGAAGCTTTCTTT	CSVDGQGSMNTEAFF
TRBV7-2	TRBJ1-5	many	NA	TGTGCCAGCAGCTTCGGGCAGGGGAACAATCAGCCCCAGCATTTT	CASSFGQGNNQPQHF
TRBV15	TRBJ1-2	many	NA	TGTGCCACCAGCAGAGGGGACTACCTAGAGGACTACACCTTC	CATSRGDYLEDYTF